This T cell receptor (beta chain) was captured in a study of blood T cells in healthy people across ages. CDR1 and CDR2 (germline): PRHDT, FYEKMQ (reference sequence). The CDR3 length is 15 residues. Trimming removed 1 base at V and 3 bases at J, with 13 bases between. A J-beta primer mix and a sample-barcoded 5' primer were used in a second PCR of about 7 to 12 cycles. Each CDR3 protein is one row after TCRdb ran MiXCR on the 5' RACE reads. The sample lists roughly 1 million distinct CDR3 sequences, roughly a quarter occurring once. Every participating donor contributed about 10 milliliters of peripheral blood through a draw. Only a few counts were recorded for this clonotype. The data also belong to a second study, concerning T cells of mothers and their children. In that study: Material was donated by three healthy Caucasian mothers and their six children. A slight, non-significant increase in overlap was found for related mother-child pairs relative to unrelated pairs. Not a single persistent microchimeric T cell clone was detected.

The chain links TRBV13 to TRBJ2-7; a weak D match, TRBD2 (7 bases). The material sequenced was blood. The TCR sequence derives from a girl aged 2 to 10 in good health. The CDR3 loop is CASSLEEGGRYEQYF. The CDR3 nucleotides read TGTGCCAGCAGCTTAGAAGAGGGGGGGCGCTACGAGCAGTACTTC. The full variable domain, rest sourced from reference TRBV13 and TRBJ2-7, is AAGVIQSPRHLIKEKRETATLKCYPIPRHDTVYWYQQGPGQDPQFLISFYEKMQSDKGSIPDRFSAQQFSDYHSELNMSSLELGDSALYFCASSLEEGGRYEQYFGPGTRLTVT.